The 8 T cell receptor beta chains in this list originate from one sample, sequenced in a study of blood T cell repertoires in COVID-19. Assay: immunoSEQ multiplex PCR; the TCRdb copy retains only in-frame clones and omits some. The sample holds under 300,000 clones; about four fifths are singletons and the top ten take around 6%. Sequencing was performed on peripheral blood. Receptors were obtained from a man older than 75 with acute or convalescent COVID-19.

J is TRBJ2-1 and V is TRBV5-1; possibly TRBD2 for D (6 bases). V was trimmed by 4 bases and J by 7 bases, leaving 15 bases between them. Germline assignment: CDR1 SGHRS and CDR2 YFSETQ. CDR3 size: 14 residues. Here the CDR3 DNA reads TGCGCCAGCAGCACCACGGGGACTTTGAATGAGCAGTTCTTC. It is translated as CASSTTGTLNEQFF.

The chain carries TRBV28 and TRBJ1-1; D gene ambiguous. The CDR3 runs to 14 residues. V was shortened by 7 bases and J by 4 bases, with 16 bases between the two germline ends. Per the germline V gene, CDR1 is MDHEN and CDR2 is SYDVKM. The CDR3 bases are TGTGCCAGCACCTCACAGCCCCTGGGCACTGAAGCTTTCTTT. Residues: CASTSQPLGTEAFF.

The V gene is TRBV14, the J gene TRBJ2-2; D not resolved. Germline CDR1 is SGHDN and CDR2 is FVKESK. Trimming pared 6 bases from V and 6 bases from J, leaving 17 bases between. The CDR3 extends over 15 amino acids. CDR3 nucleotides: TGTGCCAGCAGTCTAATGAACCTGAGGTCCGGGGAGCTGTTTTTT. Protein sequence: CASSLMNLRSGELFF.

The rearrangement uses TRBV19 and TRBJ1-2; 7 positions agree with TRBD1. J was trimmed by 4 bases and V by 9 bases; bases with no gene match: 11. The length of the CDR3 is 14 residues. CDR1 LNHDA and CDR2 SQIVND come from the germline V gene (reference sequence). In DNA form, the CDR3 reads TGTGCCAGCAAGGCCGGGACAGCAAGCTATGGCTACACCTTC. The encoded protein is CASKAGTASYGYTF.

The rearrangement uses TRBV6-1 and TRBJ1-2, with 7 nucleotides matching TRBD1. Germline CDR1 and CDR2: MNHNS and SASEGT. V lost 2 bases, J lost 4 bases, and 4 bases stayed unmatched. The length of the CDR3 is 14 residues. The CDR3 spells CASSETGQIYGYTF. In nucleotides, the CDR3 is TGTGCCAGCAGTGAAACGGGACAGATCTATGGCTACACCTTC.

This clone was counted once. The CDR3 sequence is CASRKGGQYGYTF. CDR3 coding DNA: TGTGCCAGCAGGAAAGGGGGTCAATATGGCTACACCTTC. The chain uses TRBV28 and TRBJ1-2; D is perhaps TRBD1 (6 bases). V was cut by 6 bases and J by 5 bases, with 13 bases left in between. The CDR3 contains 13 residues. The germline gives CDR1 MDHEN, CDR2 SYDVKM.

The chain recombines TRBV7-9 with TRBJ2-1; the D gene is possibly TRBD1 (5 bases). The CDR3 totals 14 residues. Germline V gene sequence: CDR1 SEHNR, CDR2 FQNEAQ (reference sequence). V was trimmed by 5 bases and J by 6 bases, leaving 14 bases between them. The DNA for the CDR3 is TGTGCCAGCAGCCCCCCCGCAGGGCGCAATGAGCAGTTCTTC. Translated, it gives CASSPPAGRNEQFF.

The genes are TRBV11-2 and TRBJ2-7; D ambiguous. Between the trimmed V and J ends, which lost 5 bases and 6 bases, there was a span of 11 bases. Germline CDR1 is SGHAT and CDR2 is FQNNGV. This CDR3 spans 12 amino acids. CDR3 sequence reads: CASSTERGEQYF. Here the CDR3 DNA reads TGTGCCAGCAGCACTGAGAGAGGCGAGCAGTACTTC.